This TCR beta chain was documented in a study of blood T cells in healthy people across ages (dated by TCRdb to between 2015 and 2016). A note on the overall study: In model experiments, template switching captured roughly one uniquely barcoded TCR beta cDNA molecule for every two T cells. The study measured age-related changes in TCR beta repertoire diversity using deep sequencing normalized with unique cDNA molecular identifiers. The donors were split into four age groups: young (average roughly 15 years), middle-aged (nearly 40), aged (approximately 60) and long-lived (over 80). To avoid experimental bias, donors of different ages were randomly spread across the sequencing lanes. The study analyzed two additional independent replicas of 1 million unique cDNA reads from the same blood draw for two donors, one aged 18 to 29 and one aged 80 or older.

Systemically healthy Caucasian individuals from Russia, 39 in total and aged about 6 to 90 years, were included as donors. Roughly 11 milliliters of peripheral blood were drawn from each donor into EDTA-treated Vacutainer tubes. Ficoll-Paque density-gradient centrifugation was used to isolate PBMCs, with at least 7 million obtained per sample. Total RNA was extracted from PBMCs with Trizol reagent, with at least 6 micrograms obtained per sample. Naive CD45RAhigh/CD27high T cell percentages were measured by flow cytometry on a PBMC aliquot from every donor. Overall results and qualifications from the work: Compared with the aged group, more naive CD4+ T cells, fewer expanded clones and increased TCR diversity were shown by the long-lived group, suggesting age selection. Total diversity estimates from one million sequenced T cells were considered lower bounds and underestimates. As age increased, observed TCR beta diversity per million T cells dropped in a roughly linear way, and a significant reduction was already evident by age 40. Because the CMV infection status of the donors was unknown, age-related changes in expanded clonotypes may potentially have been confounded. Since profiling was done on bulk unsorted PBMCs, naive and antigen-experienced compartments could not be conclusively compared. The percentage of naive T cells measured by flow cytometry correlated strongly with observed TCR beta diversity.

Measured from the cysteine to the phenylalanine, the CDR3 is 17 residues long. The CDR3 DNA has 51 bases and is translated from base 1. CDR1 and CDR2 were assigned from the germline V gene as LGHNA and YNFKEQ. Unmatched junction bases come to 13, with V trimmed by 2 bases and J by 11 bases. Turning to this clonotype: This clone's antigen is unknown. This may be a read error, as it is one base from a much larger clone.

Libraries were prepared through 5' RACE. Sequenced on an Illumina HiSeq 2500. A second PCR of roughly 6 to 11 cycles was run with a J-beta primer mix and a sample-barcoded 5' primer. Each TCR beta cDNA molecule received a unique molecular identifier from a template-switch 5' adaptor carrying 12 random nucleotides. Each sample yielded at least 2.5 million CDR3-containing paired-end reads. All of the RNA was converted into first-strand cDNA using the Mint cDNA synthesis kit, with a TRBC-specific oligonucleotide serving as the primer. All cDNA was treated with uracil-DNA glycosylase and then went through a first 18-cycle PCR with the universal primers M1SS and BC2_uni_R. Under the source paper's analysis protocol: Normalization of each sample was performed by random selection of 1 million high-quality reads, each carrying a distinct molecular identifier. Instead of being binned into consensus sequences, reads that shared molecular identifiers were thrown out. MiTCR, run with a Q25 quality threshold and the strictest error-elimination algorithm, handled CDR3 identification, clonotype clustering and error correction. A nonparametric unseen species model using Euler transformation provided a lower-bound estimate of total TCR beta diversity. TCRdb's own reprocessing of the public reads used fastp at Q25 and MiXCR and kept productive beta chains. All rows with the same CDR3 protein become a single entry with the most common DNA and genes. These V and J calls rely on TCRdb rather than the paper's analysis. This sample comprises 550,000 to 800,000 distinct CDR3 sequences, roughly 32% of them detected only once. The ten largest clonotypes hold roughly 15% of the sample.

The sample taken for sequencing was blood. This sequence originates from a woman of 80 years or more in good health. Donor details come from another sample of the same person, matched by shared clones. The chain is encoded by TRBV4-2 joined to TRBJ2-5, with 14 bases aligning to TRBD2. The CDR3 reads CASSQHGTSGGINEQYF. The DNA sequence follows: TGTGCCAGCAGCCAACATGGGACTAGCGGGGGTATCAATGAGCAGTACTTC.